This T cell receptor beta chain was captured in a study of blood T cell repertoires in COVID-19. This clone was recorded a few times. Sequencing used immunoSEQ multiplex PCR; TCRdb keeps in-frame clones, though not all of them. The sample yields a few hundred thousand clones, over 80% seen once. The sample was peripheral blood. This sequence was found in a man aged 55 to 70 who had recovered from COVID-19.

CDR3 sequence: CASSDGQMNTEAFF. The CDR3 DNA reads TGCGCCAGCAGCGACGGACAGATGAACACTGAAGCTTTCTTT. The chain recombines TRBV5-1 with TRBJ1-1, with D perhaps matching TRBD1 (6 bases). The V and J ends lost 4 bases and 0 bases respectively, with 10 bases between them. The CDR3 has 14 amino acids. Germline V lookup: CDR1 SGHRS, CDR2 YFSETQ.